This T cell receptor (beta chain) was observed in a study of blood T cell repertoires in COVID-19. The V segment lost 0 bases and the J segment 3 bases; nucleotides outside the gene matches: 6. The CDR3 loop spans 16 amino acids. Germline CDR1 LGHDT, CDR2 YNNKEL (reference sequence). Using immunoSEQ multiplex PCR, the repertoire was profiled, and TCRdb retains in-frame clones only, with some absent. Of some 50,000 clones listed, about three quarters were seen once; the top ten hold around a fifth. Sequenced: peripheral blood. This receptor was taken from a human donor with active or convalescent COVID-19. The donor label of this sample is uncertain. The chain carries TRBV3-1 (or the pseudogene TRBV3-2) and TRBJ2-3; 7 bases match TRBD2. CDR3 region: CASSQEVAGVTDTQYF. The CDR3, as DNA: TGTGCCAGCAGCCAAGAAGTTGCGGGAGTTACAGATACGCAGTATTTT.